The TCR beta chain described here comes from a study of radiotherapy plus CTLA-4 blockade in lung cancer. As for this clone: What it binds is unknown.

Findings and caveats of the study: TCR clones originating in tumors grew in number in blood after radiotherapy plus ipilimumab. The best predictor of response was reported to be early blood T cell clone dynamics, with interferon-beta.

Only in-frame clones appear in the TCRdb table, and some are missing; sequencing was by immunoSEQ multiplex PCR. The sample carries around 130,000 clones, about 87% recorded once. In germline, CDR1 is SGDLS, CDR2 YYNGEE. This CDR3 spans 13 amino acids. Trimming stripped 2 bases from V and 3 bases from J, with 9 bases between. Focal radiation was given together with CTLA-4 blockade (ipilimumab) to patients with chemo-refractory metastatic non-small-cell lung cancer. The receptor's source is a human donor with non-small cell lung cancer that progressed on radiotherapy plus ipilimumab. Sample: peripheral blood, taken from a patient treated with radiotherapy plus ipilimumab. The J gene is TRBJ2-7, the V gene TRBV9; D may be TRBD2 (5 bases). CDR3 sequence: CASSVEGSYEQYF. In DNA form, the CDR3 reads TGTGCCAGCAGCGTCGAGGGCAGCTACGAGCAGTACTTC.